This T cell receptor beta chain stems from a study of blood T cell repertoires in COVID-19. In the original workflow: Estimation of nucleated cell counts was performed using reference gene primer amplification. Sequencing used immunoSEQ multiplex PCR; TCRdb keeps in-frame clones, though not all of them. That table is the source of V, J and clone size, and D and trimming were worked out from the DNA. The table includes around 300,000 clones, more than 75% detected once. The V end lost 2 bases, the J end lost 5 bases, and 6 bases lay between the germline ends. CDR1 and CDR2 from the germline V gene are SGHAT and FQNNGV. This CDR3 spans 12 amino acids. This clone was detected only a few times.

The source material was peripheral blood. The V and J genes are TRBV11-2 and TRBJ1-2; D may be TRBD1 (5 bases). The TCR sequence derives from a man aged 45-60 years with active or convalescent COVID-19. The CDR3 DNA follows: TGTGCCAGCAGCTTACGACAGTATGGCTACACCTTC. Translation gives CASSLRQYGYTF. The full variable domain, its missing parts supplied by reference TRBV11-2 and TRBJ1-2, is EAGVAQSPRYKIIEKRQSVAFWCNPISGHATLYWYQQILGQGPKLLIQFQNNGVVDDSQLPKDRFSAERLKGVDSTLKIQPAKLEDSAVYLCASSLRQYGYTFGSGTRLTVV.